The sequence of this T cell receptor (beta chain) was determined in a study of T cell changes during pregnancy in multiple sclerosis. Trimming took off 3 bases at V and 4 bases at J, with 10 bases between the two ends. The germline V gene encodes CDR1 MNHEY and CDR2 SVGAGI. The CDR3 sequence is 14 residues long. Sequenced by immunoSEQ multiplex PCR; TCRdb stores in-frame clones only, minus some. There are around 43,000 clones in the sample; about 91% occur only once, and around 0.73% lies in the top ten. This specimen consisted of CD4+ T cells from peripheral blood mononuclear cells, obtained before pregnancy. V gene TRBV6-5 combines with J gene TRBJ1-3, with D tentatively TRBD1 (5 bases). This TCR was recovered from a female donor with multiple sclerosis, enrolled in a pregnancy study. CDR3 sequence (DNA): TGTGCCAGCAGTTATCAGGGAAGGGGAAACACCATATATTTT. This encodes CASSYQGRGNTIYF.